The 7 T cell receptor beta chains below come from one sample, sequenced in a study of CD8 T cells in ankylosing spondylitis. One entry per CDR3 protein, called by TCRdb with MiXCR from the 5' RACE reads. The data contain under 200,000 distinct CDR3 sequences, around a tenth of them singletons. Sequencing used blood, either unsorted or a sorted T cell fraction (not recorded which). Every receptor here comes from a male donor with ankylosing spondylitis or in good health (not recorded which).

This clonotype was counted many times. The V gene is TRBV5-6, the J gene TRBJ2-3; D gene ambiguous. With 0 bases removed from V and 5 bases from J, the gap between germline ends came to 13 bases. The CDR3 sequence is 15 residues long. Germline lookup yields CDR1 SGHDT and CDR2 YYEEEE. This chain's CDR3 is CASSLAPLTGDTQYF. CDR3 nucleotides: TGTGCCAGCAGCTTGGCCCCCCTTACGGGAGATACGCAGTATTTT.

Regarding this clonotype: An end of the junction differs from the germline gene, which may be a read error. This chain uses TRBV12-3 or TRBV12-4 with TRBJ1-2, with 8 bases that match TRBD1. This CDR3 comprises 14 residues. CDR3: CASSPDRDPYDYTF. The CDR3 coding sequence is TGTGCCAGCAGCCCGGACAGGGACCCGTATGACTACACCTTC.

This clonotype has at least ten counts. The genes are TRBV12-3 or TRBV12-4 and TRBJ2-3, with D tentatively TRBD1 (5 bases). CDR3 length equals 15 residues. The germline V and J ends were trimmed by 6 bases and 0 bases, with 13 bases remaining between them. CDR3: CASSIQDSSTDTQYF. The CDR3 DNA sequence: TGTGCCAGCAGCATACAGGATTCTAGCACAGATACGCAGTATTTT.

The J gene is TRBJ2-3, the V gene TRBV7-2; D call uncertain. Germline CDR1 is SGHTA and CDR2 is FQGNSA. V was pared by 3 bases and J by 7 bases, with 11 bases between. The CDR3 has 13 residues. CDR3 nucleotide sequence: TGTGCCAGCAGCTTCCCTCAGGAATATACGCAGTATTTT. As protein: CASSFPQEYTQYF.

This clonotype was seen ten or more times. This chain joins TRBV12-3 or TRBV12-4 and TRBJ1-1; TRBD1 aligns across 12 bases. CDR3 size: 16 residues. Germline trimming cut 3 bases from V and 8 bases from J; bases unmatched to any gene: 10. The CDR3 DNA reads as TGTGCCAGCAGTTTTCGCCCCCCGGGGACAGGGGGCGAAGCTTTCTTT. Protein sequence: CASSFRPPGTGGEAFF.

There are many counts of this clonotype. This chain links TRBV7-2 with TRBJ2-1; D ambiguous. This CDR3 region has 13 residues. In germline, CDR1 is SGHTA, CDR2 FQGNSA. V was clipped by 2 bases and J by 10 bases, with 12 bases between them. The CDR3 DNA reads TGTGCCAGCAGCTTAAGCCGCTTGGGAGAGCAGTTCTTC. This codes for CASSLSRLGEQFF.

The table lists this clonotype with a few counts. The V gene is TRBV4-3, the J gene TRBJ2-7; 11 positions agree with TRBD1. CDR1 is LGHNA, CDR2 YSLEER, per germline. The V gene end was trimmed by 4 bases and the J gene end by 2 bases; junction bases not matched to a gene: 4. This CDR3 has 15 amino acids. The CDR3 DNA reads TGCGCCAGCAGCCCAGGGGACAGGGGGACCTACGAGCAGTACTTC. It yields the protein CASSPGDRGTYEQYF.